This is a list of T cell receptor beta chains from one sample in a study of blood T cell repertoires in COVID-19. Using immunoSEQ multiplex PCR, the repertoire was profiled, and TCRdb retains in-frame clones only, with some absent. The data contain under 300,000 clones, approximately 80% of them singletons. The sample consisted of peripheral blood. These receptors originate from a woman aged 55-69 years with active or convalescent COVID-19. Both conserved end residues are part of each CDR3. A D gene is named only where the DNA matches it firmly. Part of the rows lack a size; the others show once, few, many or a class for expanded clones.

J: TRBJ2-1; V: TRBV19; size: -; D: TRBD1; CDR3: CASSRGQMGSYNEQFF; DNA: TGTGCCAGTAGTAGGGGACAGATGGGCTCCTACAATGAGCAGTTCTTC
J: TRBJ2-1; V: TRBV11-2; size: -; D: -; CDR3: CASSLDQGFSYNEQFF; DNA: TGTGCCAGCAGCTTAGATCAGGGATTCTCCTACAATGAGCAGTTCTTC
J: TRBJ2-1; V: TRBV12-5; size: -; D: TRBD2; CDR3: CASGAGGPYNEQFF; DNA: TGTGCTAGTGGGGCGGGGGGGCCCTACAATGAGCAGTTCTTC
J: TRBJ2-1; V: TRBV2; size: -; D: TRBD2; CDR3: CASSEASLAGPQFF; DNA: TGTGCCAGCAGTGAAGCCAGCCTAGCGGGTCCTCAGTTCTTC
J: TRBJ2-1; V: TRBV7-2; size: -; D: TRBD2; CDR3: CASSESDSGGFYNEQFF; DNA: TGTGCCAGCAGCGAGAGCGACAGCGGGGGGTTCTACAATGAGCAGTTCTTC
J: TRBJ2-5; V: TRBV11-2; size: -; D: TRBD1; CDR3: CASSPSGQGRETQYF; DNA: TGTGCCAGCAGCCCATCGGGACAGGGGAGGGAGACCCAGTACTTC
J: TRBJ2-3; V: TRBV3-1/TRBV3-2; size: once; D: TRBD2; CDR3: CASSQDVGPSGGPDTQYF; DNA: TGTGCCAGCAGCCAAGATGTGGGGCCTAGCGGGGGCCCAGATACGCAGTATTTT
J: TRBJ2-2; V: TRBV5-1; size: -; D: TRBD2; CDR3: CASSFTSGANTGGELFF; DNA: TGCGCCAGCAGCTTTACTAGCGGGGCTAACACCGGCGGGGAGCTGTTTTTT
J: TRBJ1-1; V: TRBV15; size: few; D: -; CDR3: CATSRVGGNTEAFF; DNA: TGTGCCACCAGCAGAGTGGGGGGGAACACTGAAGCTTTCTTT
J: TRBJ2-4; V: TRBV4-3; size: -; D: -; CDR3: CASSLMMEGENIQYF; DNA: TGCGCCAGCAGCCTGATGATGGAGGGCGAAAACATTCAGTACTTC
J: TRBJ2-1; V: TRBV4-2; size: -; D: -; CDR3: CASSQGGGVRNEQFF; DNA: TGTGCCAGCAGCCAAGGAGGGGGGGTTCGTAATGAGCAGTTCTTC
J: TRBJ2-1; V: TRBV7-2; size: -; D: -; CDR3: CASSSPYQRGEQFF; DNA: TGTGCCAGCAGCTCCCCGTACCAACGAGGTGAGCAGTTCTTC
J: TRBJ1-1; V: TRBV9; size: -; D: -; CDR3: CASSAWGTTNTEAFF; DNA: TGTGCCAGCAGCGCGTGGGGGACAACGAACACTGAAGCTTTCTTT
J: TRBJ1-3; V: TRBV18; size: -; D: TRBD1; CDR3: CASSGQLGSGNTIYF; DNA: TGTGCCAGCTCGGGACAGTTAGGCTCTGGAAACACCATATATTTT
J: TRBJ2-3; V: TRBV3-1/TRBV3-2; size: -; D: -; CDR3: CASSQGRHTDTQYF; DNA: TGTGCCAGCAGCCAGGGCAGGCACACAGATACGCAGTATTTT
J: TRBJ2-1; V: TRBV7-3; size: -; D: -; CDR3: CASSPNQGYEQFF; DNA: TGTGCCAGCAGCCCCAACCAGGGGTATGAGCAGTTCTTC
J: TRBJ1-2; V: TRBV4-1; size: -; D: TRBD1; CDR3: CASSQARQGTGGYTF; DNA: TGCGCCAGCAGCCAAGCTAGACAGGGAACGGGTGGCTACACCTTC
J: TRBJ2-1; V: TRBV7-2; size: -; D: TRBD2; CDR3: CASSLGWRVRTSGGDEQFF; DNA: TGTGCCAGCAGCTTAGGTTGGAGGGTAAGGACTAGCGGGGGGGATGAGCAGTTCTTC
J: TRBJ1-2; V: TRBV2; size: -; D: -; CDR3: CASSEARENGYTF; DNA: TGTGCCAGCAGTGAAGCCAGGGAAAATGGCTACACCTTC
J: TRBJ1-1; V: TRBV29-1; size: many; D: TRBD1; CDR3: CSVEGTGVSEAFF; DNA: TGCAGCGTTGAAGGTACAGGGGTCTCTGAAGCTTTCTTT
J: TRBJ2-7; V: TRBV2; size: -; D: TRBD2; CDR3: CASSGSRTSGGSSYEQYF; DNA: TGTGCCAGCAGTGGGAGTCGGACTAGCGGGGGTTCATCCTACGAGCAGTACTTC
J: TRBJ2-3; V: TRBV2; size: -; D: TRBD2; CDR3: CASSVRGGADTQYF; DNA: TGTGCCAGCAGTGTCCGGGGGGGGGCTGATACGCAGTATTTT
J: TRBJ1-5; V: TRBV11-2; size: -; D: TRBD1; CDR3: CASSSTDRNQPQHF; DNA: TGTGCCAGCAGCTCTACGGACAGGAATCAGCCCCAGCATTTT
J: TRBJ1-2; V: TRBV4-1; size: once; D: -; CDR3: CASSQDEALRGYTF; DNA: TGCGCCAGCAGCCAAGACGAGGCCCTACGAGGCTACACCTTC
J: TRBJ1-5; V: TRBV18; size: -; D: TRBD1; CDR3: CASSRGQGAYQPQHF; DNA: TGTGCCAGCTCACGAGGACAGGGGGCTTATCAGCCCCAGCATTTT
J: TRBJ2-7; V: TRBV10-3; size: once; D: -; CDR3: CAISGGLAYEQYF; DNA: TGTGCCATCAGTGGGGGCCTGGCCTACGAGCAGTACTTC
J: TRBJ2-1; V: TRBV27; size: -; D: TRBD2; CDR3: CASSLSRLAGANSYNEQFF; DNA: TGTGCCAGCAGTTTATCGCGGCTAGCGGGGGCCAATTCCTACAATGAGCAGTTCTTC
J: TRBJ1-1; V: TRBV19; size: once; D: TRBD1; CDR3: CASSTRTGGIMNTEAFF; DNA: TGTGCCAGTAGTACCCGGACAGGGGGGATTATGAACACTGAAGCTTTCTTT
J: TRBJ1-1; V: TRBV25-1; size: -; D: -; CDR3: CARNAKGRVTEAFF; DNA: TGTGCCAGGAATGCCAAGGGGAGGGTGACTGAAGCTTTCTTT
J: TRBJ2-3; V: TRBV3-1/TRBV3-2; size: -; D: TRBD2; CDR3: CASSQSGLAGGRTDTQYF; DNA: TGTGCCAGCAGCCAATCGGGACTAGCGGGGGGGCGCACAGATACGCAGTATTTT
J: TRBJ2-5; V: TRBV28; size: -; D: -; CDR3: CASSLLTLRGKRRETQYF; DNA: TGTGCCAGCAGTTTATTAACCCTCCGGGGAAAGAGGAGGGAGACCCAGTACTTC
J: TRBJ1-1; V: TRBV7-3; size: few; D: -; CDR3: CASSPSGGFTEAFF; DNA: TGTGCCAGCAGCCCTTCGGGGGGGTTCACTGAAGCTTTCTTT
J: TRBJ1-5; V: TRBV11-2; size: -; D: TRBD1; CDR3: CASSLLGTGPQPQHF; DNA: TGTGCCAGCAGCTTACTCGGGACAGGCCCACAGCCCCAGCATTTT
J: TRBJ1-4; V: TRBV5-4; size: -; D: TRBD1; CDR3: CASSLQGVGEKLFF; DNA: TGTGCCAGCAGCTTGCAGGGGGTCGGGGAAAAACTGTTTTTT
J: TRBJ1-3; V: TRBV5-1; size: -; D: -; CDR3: CASSLSSGSRRNTIYF; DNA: TGCGCCAGCAGCTTGAGTTCGGGGTCCCGGAGAAACACCATATATTTT
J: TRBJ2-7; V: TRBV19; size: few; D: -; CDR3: CASSMGPGEQYF; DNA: TGTGCCAGTAGTATGGGCCCAGGCGAGCAGTACTTC
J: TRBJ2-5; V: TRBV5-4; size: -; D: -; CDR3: CASSSDPGMETQYF; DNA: TGTGCCAGCAGCTCTGACCCAGGGATGGAGACCCAGTACTTC
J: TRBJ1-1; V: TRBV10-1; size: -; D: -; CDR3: CASSESTWGPTEAFF; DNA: TGCGCCAGCAGTGAGTCGACCTGGGGGCCCACTGAAGCTTTCTTT
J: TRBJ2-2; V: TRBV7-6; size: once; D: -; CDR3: CASSLSSAALNTGELFF; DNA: TGTGCCAGCAGCTTGTCCTCGGCAGCGCTAAACACCGGGGAGCTGTTTTTT
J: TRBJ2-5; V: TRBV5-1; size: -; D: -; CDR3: CASSLADRETQYF; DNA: TGCGCCAGCAGCTTGGCCGACAGAGAGACCCAGTACTTC
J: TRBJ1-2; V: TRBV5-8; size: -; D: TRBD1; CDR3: CASSLRQGIYGYTF; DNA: TGTGCCAGCAGCTTGCGACAGGGGATCTATGGCTACACCTTC